This T cell receptor (beta chain) was observed in a study of monozygotic twins with inflammatory bowel disease. Broader study findings: Lower TCRbeta diversity (inverse Simpson) was seen in IBD patients than in healthy co-twins.

With regard to this clonotype: The antigen is unknown.

Germline CDR1 is SGHAT and CDR2 is FQNNGV. There are 13 residues in the CDR3. The UMIs contained a 6-nucleotide sample barcode. They were added by template switching during cDNA synthesis. Each CDR3 protein gets one entry in TCRdb, which reprocessed the 5' RACE reads and gives no DNA. This table holds about 380,000 distinct CDR3 sequences. Sequencing was performed on blood. This TCR was recovered from a human donor with ulcerative colitis or Crohn's disease, or a healthy co-twin of an affected twin (not recorded which). This chain connects TRBV11-2 to TRBJ1-2. CDR3 region: CASSLQSMNGYTF.